This T cell receptor beta chain was profiled in a study of Graves' ophthalmopathy and Graves' hyperthyroidism. Study-wide results and caveats: Both an approximately 70% sensitivity and a roughly 75% specificity characterized the model's predictions of ophthalmopathy progression. Ophthalmopathy and stable hyperthyroidism were discriminated by a 13-signature model, with about 90% sensitivity and about 76% specificity.

Many counts were recorded for this clonotype. Its specificity is unknown. Amplified TCR beta CDR3 regions were obtained using RNA transcripts as template. The first-round RT-PCR employed HTBI primers together with the Qiagen OneStep RT-PCR kit. A multiplex PCR was then performed as the second round. TCRdb ran MiXCR on the multiplex PCR reads and lists one entry per CDR3 protein. The sample records over a million distinct CDR3 sequences, less than 45% being singletons. The sample consisted of peripheral blood or thyroid tissue (not recorded which). This clonotype was obtained from an adult man with Graves' hyperthyroidism.

CDR3 bases: TGTGCCAGCGGGGGGGACGGAGTTTGGGAGCTGTTTTTT. Translated, it gives CASGGDGVWELFF. This chain uses TRBV25-1 with TRBJ2-2, with 7 bases identical to TRBD2. Germline CDR1 reads MGHDK; CDR2 reads SYGVNS. V lost 8 bases and J lost 9; bases outside the gene matches: 9. The CDR3 is 13 residues long. Full variable domain (remainder filled in from reference TRBV25-1 and TRBJ2-2): EADIYQTPRYLVIGTGKKITLECSQTMGHDKMYWYQQDPGMELHLIHYSYGVNSTEKGDLSSESTVSRIRTEHFPLTLESARPSHTSQYLCASGGDGVWELFFGEGSRLTVL.